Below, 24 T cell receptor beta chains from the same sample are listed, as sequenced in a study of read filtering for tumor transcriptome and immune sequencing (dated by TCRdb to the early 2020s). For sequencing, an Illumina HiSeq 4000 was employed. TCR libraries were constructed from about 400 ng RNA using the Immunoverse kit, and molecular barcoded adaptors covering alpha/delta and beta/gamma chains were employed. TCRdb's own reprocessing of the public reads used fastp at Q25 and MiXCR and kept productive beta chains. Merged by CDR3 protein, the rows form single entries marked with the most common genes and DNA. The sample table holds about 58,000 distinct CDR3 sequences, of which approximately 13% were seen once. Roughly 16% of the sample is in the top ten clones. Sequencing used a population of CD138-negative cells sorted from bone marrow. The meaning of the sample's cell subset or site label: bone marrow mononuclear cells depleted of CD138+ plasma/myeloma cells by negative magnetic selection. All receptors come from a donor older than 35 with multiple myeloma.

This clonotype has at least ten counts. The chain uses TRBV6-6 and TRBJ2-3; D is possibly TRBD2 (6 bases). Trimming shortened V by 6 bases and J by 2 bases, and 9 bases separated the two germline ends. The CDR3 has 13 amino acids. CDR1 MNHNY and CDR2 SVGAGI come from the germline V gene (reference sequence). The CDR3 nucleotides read TGTGCCAGCAGGAGGGACTCCACAGATACGCAGTATTTT. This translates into CASRRDSTDTQYF.

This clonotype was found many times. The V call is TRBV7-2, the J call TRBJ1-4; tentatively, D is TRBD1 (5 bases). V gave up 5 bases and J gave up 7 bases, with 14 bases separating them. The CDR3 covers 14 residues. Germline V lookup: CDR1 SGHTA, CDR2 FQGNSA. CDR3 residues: CASSPRGGTEKLFF. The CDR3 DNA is TGTGCCAGCAGCCCCCGGGGGGGGACTGAAAAACTGTTTTTT.

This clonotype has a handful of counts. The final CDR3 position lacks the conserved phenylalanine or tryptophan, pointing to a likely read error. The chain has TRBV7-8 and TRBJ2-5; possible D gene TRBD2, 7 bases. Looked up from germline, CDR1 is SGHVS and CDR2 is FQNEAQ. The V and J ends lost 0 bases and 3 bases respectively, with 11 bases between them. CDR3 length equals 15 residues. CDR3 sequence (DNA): TGTGCCAGCAGCTTAGCGGGGGGGCCCGAAGAGACCCAGTACCTC. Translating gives CASSLAGGPEETQYL.

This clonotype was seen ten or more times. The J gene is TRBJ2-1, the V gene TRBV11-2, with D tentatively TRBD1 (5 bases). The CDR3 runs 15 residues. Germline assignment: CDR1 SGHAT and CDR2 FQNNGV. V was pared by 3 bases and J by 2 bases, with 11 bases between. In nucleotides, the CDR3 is TGTGCCAGCAGCTTTAAAACAGGACCCTACAATGAGCAGTTCTTC. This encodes CASSFKTGPYNEQFF.

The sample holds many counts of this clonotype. CDR3 DNA: TGCGCCAGCAGTGGGTCAGGGCGCGGCAATCAGCCCCAGCATTTT. Its protein is CASSGSGRGNQPQHF. The rearrangement joins TRBV10-2 to TRBJ1-5; D might be TRBD1 (5 bases). Germline V gene sequence: CDR1 WSHSY, CDR2 SAAADI. V was clipped by 4 bases and J by 2 bases, with 12 bases between them. CDR3 size: 15 residues.

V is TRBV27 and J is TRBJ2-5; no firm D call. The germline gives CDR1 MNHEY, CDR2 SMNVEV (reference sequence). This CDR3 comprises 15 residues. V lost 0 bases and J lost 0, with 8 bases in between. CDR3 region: CASSLSIQYQETQYF. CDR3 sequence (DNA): TGTGCCAGCAGTTTATCGATACAATACCAAGAGACCCAGTACTTC.

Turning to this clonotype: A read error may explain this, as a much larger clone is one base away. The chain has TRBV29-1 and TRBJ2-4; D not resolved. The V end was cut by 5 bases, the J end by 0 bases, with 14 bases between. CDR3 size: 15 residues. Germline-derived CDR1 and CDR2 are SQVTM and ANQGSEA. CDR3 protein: CSVFRPRQAKNIQYF. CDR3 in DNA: TGCAGCGTTTTCCGACCCCGACAAGCCAAAAACATTCAGTACTTC.

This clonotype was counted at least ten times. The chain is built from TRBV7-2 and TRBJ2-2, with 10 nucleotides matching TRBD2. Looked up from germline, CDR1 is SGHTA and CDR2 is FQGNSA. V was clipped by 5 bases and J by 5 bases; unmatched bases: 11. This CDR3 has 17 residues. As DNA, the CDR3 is TGTGCCAGCAGCGGTAGCGGGGGGCTAACGAGGACCGGGGAGCTGTTTTTT. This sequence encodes CASSGSGGLTRTGELFF.

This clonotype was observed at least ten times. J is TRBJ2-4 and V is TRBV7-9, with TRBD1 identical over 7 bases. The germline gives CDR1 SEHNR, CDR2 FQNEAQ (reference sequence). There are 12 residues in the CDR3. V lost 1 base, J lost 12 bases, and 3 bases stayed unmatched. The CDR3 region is CASSLGDSHQYF. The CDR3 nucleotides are TGTGCCAGCAGCTTAGGGGACAGCCATCAGTACTTC.

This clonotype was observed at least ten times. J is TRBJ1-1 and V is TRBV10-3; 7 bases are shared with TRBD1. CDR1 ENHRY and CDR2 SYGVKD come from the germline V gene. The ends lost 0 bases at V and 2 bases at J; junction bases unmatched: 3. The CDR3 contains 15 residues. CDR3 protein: CAISESGTVNTEAFF. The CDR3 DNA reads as TGTGCCATCAGTGAGTCGGGGACAGTTAACACTGAAGCTTTCTTT.

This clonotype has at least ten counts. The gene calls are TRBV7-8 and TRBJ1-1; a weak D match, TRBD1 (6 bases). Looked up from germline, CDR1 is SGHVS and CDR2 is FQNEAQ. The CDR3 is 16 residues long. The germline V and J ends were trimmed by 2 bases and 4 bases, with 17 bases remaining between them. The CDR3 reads CASSLLQGRKRTEAFF. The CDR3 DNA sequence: TGTGCCAGCAGCTTACTTCAGGGGAGGAAACGCACTGAAGCTTTCTTT.

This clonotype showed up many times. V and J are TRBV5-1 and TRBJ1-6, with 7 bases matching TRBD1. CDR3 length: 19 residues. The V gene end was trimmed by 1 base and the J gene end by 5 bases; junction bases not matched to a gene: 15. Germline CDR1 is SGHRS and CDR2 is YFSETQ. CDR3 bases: TGCGCCAGCAGCTTGCTTTTTCGGGGAACCGGGACAGATAATTCACCCCTCCACTTT. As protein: CASSLLFRGTGTDNSPLHF.

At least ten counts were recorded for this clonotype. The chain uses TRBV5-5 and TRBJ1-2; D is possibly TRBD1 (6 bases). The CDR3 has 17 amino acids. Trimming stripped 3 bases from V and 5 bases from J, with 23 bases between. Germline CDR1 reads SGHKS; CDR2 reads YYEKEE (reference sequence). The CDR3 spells CASSSPPPGDSVYGYTF. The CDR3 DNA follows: TGTGCCAGCAGCTCGCCCCCTCCAGGGGACTCTGTATATGGCTACACCTTC.

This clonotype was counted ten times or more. CDR3 bases: TGCAGTGCTAGAGAGAACGGTGAAAAACTGTTTTTT. This sequence encodes CSARENGEKLFF. This chain uses TRBV20-1 with TRBJ1-4, with D uncertain. The ends were cut back, 0 bases at V and 7 bases at J, with 6 bases in the middle. There are 12 residues in the CDR3. The germline V gene encodes CDR1 DFQATT and CDR2 SNEGSKA (reference sequence).

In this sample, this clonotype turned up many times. As DNA, the CDR3 is TGCAGCGTGGAGACTACCCTCTCCTACGAGCAGTACTTC. This translates into CSVETTLSYEQYF. The chain combines TRBV29-1 with TRBJ2-7; possible D gene TRBD2, 5 bases. CDR3 length equals 13 residues. Germline V gives CDR1 SQVTM, CDR2 ANQGSEA. V lost 6 bases and J 0 bases, leaving 12 bases between the germline ends.

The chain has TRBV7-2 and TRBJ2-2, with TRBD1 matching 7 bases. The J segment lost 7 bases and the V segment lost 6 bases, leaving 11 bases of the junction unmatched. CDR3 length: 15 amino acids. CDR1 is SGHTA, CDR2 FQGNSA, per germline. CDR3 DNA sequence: TGTGCCAGCAGATCCGGGACAGAAAACGTCGGGGAGCTGTTTTTT. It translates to CASRSGTENVGELFF.

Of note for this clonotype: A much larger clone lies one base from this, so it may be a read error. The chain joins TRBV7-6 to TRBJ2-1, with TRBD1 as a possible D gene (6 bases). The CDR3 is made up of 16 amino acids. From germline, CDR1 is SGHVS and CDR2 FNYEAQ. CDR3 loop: CASSLTGQSSYNEQSF. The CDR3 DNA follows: TGTGCCAGCAGCTTAACGGGACAAAGCTCCTACAATGAGCAGTCCTTC.

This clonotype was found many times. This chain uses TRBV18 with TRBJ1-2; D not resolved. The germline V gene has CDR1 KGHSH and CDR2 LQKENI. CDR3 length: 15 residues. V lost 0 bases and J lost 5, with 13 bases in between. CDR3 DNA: TGTGCCAGCTCACCACCCAGCCAGCGCGATTATGGCTACACCTTC. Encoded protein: CASSPPSQRDYGYTF.

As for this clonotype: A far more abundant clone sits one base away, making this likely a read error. CDR3 sequence: CASRGFSGAGNEQFF. CDR3 coding DNA: TGTGCCAGCAGGGGTTTTTCGGGGGCGGGCAATGAGCAGTTCTTC. This rearrangement joins TRBV6-1 to TRBJ2-1; D possibly matches TRBD1 or TRBD2 (6 bases each). Germline V gives CDR1 MNHNS, CDR2 SASEGT. Trimming took off 6 bases at V and 6 bases at J, with 18 bases between the two ends. The length of the CDR3 is 15 residues.

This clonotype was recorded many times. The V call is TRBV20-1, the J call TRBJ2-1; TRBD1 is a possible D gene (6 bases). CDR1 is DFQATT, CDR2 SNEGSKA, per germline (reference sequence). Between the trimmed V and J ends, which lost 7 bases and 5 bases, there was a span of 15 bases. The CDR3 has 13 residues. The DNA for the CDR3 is TGCAGTGTACATCCAGGACAGCACAATGAGCAGTTCTTC. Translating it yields CSVHPGQHNEQFF.

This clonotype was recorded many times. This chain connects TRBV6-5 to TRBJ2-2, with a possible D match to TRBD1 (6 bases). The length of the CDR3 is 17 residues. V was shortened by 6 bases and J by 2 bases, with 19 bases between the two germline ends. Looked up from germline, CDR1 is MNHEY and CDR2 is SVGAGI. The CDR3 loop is CASSLGVQGPNTGELFF. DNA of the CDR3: TGTGCCAGCAGCCTTGGGGTACAGGGTCCCAACACCGGGGAGCTGTTTTTT.

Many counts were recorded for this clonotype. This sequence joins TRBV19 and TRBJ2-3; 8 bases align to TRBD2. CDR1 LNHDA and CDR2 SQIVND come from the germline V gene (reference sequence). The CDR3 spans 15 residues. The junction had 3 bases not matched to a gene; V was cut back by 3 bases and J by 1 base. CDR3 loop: CASSIRRGGTDTQYF. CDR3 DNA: TGTGCCAGTAGTATCCGGCGGGGGGGCACAGATACGCAGTATTTT.

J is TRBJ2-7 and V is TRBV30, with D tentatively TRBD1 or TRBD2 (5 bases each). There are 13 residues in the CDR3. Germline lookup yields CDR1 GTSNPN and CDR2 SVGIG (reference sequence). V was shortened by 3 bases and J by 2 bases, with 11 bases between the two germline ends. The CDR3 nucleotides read TGTGCCTGGAGGGGGACGGCAACCTACGAGCAGTACTTC. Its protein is CAWRGTATYEQYF.

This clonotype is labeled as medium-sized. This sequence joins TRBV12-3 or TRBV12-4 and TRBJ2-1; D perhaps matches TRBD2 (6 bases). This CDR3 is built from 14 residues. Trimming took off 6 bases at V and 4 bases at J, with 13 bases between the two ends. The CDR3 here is CASSGTAGYNEQFF. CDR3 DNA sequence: TGTGCCAGCAGCGGGACGGCGGGGTACAATGAGCAGTTCTTC.